These 17 T cell receptor beta chains were all obtained from the same sample, sequenced in a study of T cell responses to AZD1222 COVID-19 vaccine. Assay: immunoSEQ multiplex PCR; the TCRdb copy retains only in-frame clones and omits some. The sample yields more than 95,000 clones, roughly 91% seen once. The sample consisted of peripheral blood, taken on day 0 of MenACWY control vaccination. The receptors were sampled from an adult in good health.

V is TRBV28 and J is TRBJ1-6, with 7 bases fitting TRBD1. With 5 bases clipped from V and 6 bases from J, the junction kept 7 bases outside the gene matches. The germline V gene encodes CDR1 MDHEN and CDR2 SYDVKM. This CDR3 has 15 amino acids. DNA for the CDR3: TGTGCCAGCAGTCCGGGACAGAGAATTAATTCACCCCTCCACTTT. Translating it yields CASSPGQRINSPLHF.

The rearrangement uses TRBV29-1 and TRBJ1-4; 10 bases align to TRBD1. Trimming cost V 4 bases and J 6 bases; bases outside gene matches: 5. The CDR3 loop spans 14 amino acids. Per germline, CDR1 SQVTM and CDR2 ANQGSEA. The CDR3 loop is CSVGFGTGDEKLFF. The CDR3 bases are TGCAGCGTTGGATTCGGGACAGGGGATGAAAAACTGTTTTTT.

This rearrangement joins TRBV9 to TRBJ2-5; TRBD2 might be the D (5 bases). The CDR3 runs to 16 residues. Germline V CDR1 and CDR2: SGDLS, YYNGEE. The V end was cut by 0 bases, the J end by 3 bases, with 15 bases between. The CDR3, as DNA: TGTGCCAGCAGCGTAGGGAGCGGCGGAAGGGAAGAGACCCAGTACTTC. Its protein is CASSVGSGGREETQYF.

This clone was recorded once. The CDR3 reads CASSSRDRGRVSEAFF. Here the CDR3 DNA reads TGTGCCAGCAGTTCTAGGGACAGGGGGCGTGTCTCCGAAGCTTTCTTT. The chain employs TRBV6-2 or TRBV6-3 and TRBJ1-1; 12 positions match TRBD1. This CDR3 contains 16 residues. J was trimmed by 8 bases and V by 4 bases; bases with no gene match: 11. Germline loops: CDR1 MNHEY, CDR2 SVGEGT.

The rearrangement uses TRBV5-1 and TRBJ1-1; D remains ambiguous. Trimming removed 0 bases from V and 3 bases from J, with 6 bases in between. This CDR3 comprises 13 residues. Germline CDR1 reads SGHRS; CDR2 reads YFSETQ. CDR3 region: CASSLAGDTEAFF. DNA of the CDR3: TGCGCCAGCAGCTTGGCCGGGGACACTGAAGCTTTCTTT.

CDR3 residues: CASSRKAGSTNTEAFF. The CDR3 DNA follows: TGTGCCAGCAGCCGTAAAGCGGGGTCAACGAACACTGAAGCTTTCTTT. This chain joins TRBV7-9 and TRBJ1-1; no firm D call. This CDR3 is 16 amino acids long. With 5 bases removed from V and 1 base from J, the gap between germline ends came to 17 bases. Germline V CDR1 and CDR2: SEHNR, FQNEAQ (reference sequence).

V and J are TRBV6-6 and TRBJ1-5; D might be TRBD1 (5 bases). V lost 6 bases and J 4 bases, leaving 19 bases between the germline ends. This CDR3 spans 16 amino acids. Germline V CDR1 and CDR2: MNHNY, SVGAGI (reference sequence). CDR3 protein: CASSPYSWGSNQPQHF. The CDR3 DNA is TGTGCCAGCAGCCCGTACTCATGGGGGTCAAATCAGCCCCAGCATTTT.

This clone was seen once. The V call is TRBV15, the J call TRBJ2-2; TRBD1 is a possible D gene (6 bases). Trimming removed 0 bases from V and 13 bases from J, with 15 bases in between. This CDR3 is built from 14 residues. CDR1 is LNHNV, CDR2 YYDKDF, per germline (reference sequence). Written as DNA, the CDR3 is TGTGCCACCAGCAGAGATACAATTGACAGGAGGCTGTTTTTT. It translates to CATSRDTIDRRLFF. The variable domain in full, completed from reference TRBV15 and TRBJ2-2, reads DAMVIQNPRYQVTQFGKPVTLSCSQTLNHNVMYWYQQKSSQAPKLLFHYYDKDFNNEADTPDNFQSRRPNTSFCFLDIRSPGLGDTAMYLCATSRDTIDRRLFFGEGSRLTVL.

The chain has TRBV24-1 and TRBJ2-1, with D perhaps TRBD2 (6 bases). V was trimmed by 0 bases and J by 10 bases, leaving 12 bases between them. CDR3 length equals 14 residues. Per the germline V gene, CDR1 is KGHDR and CDR2 is SFDVKD. The CDR3 region has the DNA TGTGCCACCAGTGATTTGGAATTGGCGGGGGAGCAGTTCTTC. As protein: CATSDLELAGEQFF.

The chain has TRBV27 and TRBJ2-1; TRBD1 aligns across 10 bases. V lost 2 bases to trimming and J lost 7 bases; unmatched junction nucleotides: 8. CDR1 MNHEY and CDR2 SMNVEV come from the germline V gene (reference sequence). The CDR3 runs 16 residues. Here the CDR3 DNA reads TGTGCCAGCAGTTTAACCCGACAGGGGGCAAGGAATGAGCAGTTCTTC. This gives the protein CASSLTRQGARNEQFF.

This rearrangement joins TRBV5-5 to TRBJ1-1; TRBD1 might be the D (5 bases). The CDR3 is 15 residues long. V was cut by 4 bases and J by 1 base, with 14 bases left in between. The germline V gene has CDR1 SGHKS and CDR2 YYEKEE (reference sequence). CDR3: CASSLRQRQNTEAFF. The CDR3 DNA is TGTGCCAGCAGCCTCCGACAGAGACAGAACACTGAAGCTTTCTTT.

The J gene is TRBJ2-1, the V gene TRBV9; D is tentatively TRBD1 or TRBD2 (6 bases each). V lost 3 bases and J 2 bases, leaving 18 bases between the germline ends. Looked up from germline, CDR1 is SGDLS and CDR2 is YYNGEE. There are 17 residues in the CDR3. The CDR3 DNA sequence: TGTGCCAGCAGCGGGCAGCATCCGGGGGCCACCTACAATGAGCAGTTCTTC. Residues: CASSGQHPGATYNEQFF. Filled out from reference TRBV9 and TRBJ2-1, the complete variable domain reads DSGVTQTPKHLITATGQRVTLRCSPRSGDLSVYWYQQSLDQGLQFLIQYYNGEERAKGNILERFSAQQFPDLHSELNLSSLELGDSALYFCASSGQHPGATYNEQFFGPGTRLTVL.

The chain carries TRBV5-8 and TRBJ1-2, with D unclear. The CDR3 length is 13 residues. Trimming pared 1 base from V and 5 bases from J, leaving 9 bases between. Germline CDR1 is SGHTS and CDR2 is YDEGEE. In DNA, the CDR3 is TGTGCCAGCAGCTTGAGTTTCTCGTATGGCTACACCTTC. It specifies CASSLSFSYGYTF.

The V call is TRBV18, the J call TRBJ2-7, with 9 bases matching TRBD1. The V segment lost 3 bases and the J segment 1 base; nucleotides outside the gene matches: 1. CDR3 length equals 14 residues. Germline V gene data show CDR1 as KGHSH and CDR2 as LQKENI. The CDR3 region is CASSPGQGSYEQYF. CDR3 DNA sequence: TGTGCCAGCTCACCGGGACAGGGATCCTACGAGCAGTACTTC. The full variable domain, its missing parts supplied by reference TRBV18 and TRBJ2-7, is NAGVMQNPRHLVRRRGQEARLRCSPMKGHSHVYWYRQLPEEGLKFMVYLQKENIIDESGMPKERFSAEFPKEGPSILRIQQVVRGDSAAYFCASSPGQGSYEQYFGPGTRLTVT.

The CDR3 nucleotides are TGCGCCAGGGCCGGGACAGGGGATGAGCAGTTCTTC. Encoded protein: CARAGTGDEQFF. The chain uses TRBV10-1 and TRBJ2-1; 10 nucleotides line up with TRBD1. V shed 9 bases, J shed 8 bases, and the junction held 4 bases outside the gene matches. Germline lookup yields CDR1 WNHNN and CDR2 SYGVQD (reference sequence). The CDR3 sequence is 12 residues long.

The chain is built from TRBV5-6 and TRBJ1-6; 10 bases map to TRBD1. Germline V gene data show CDR1 as SGHDT and CDR2 as YYEEEE. This CDR3 has 15 amino acids. V shed 4 bases, J shed 6 bases, and the junction held 4 bases outside the gene matches. The CDR3 nucleotides read TGTGCCAGCAGCATGGACAGGGGGTCTAATTCACCCCTCCACTTT. Protein sequence: CASSMDRGSNSPLHF.

The rearrangement uses TRBV10-1 and TRBJ2-7; the D call may be TRBD1 or TRBD2 (5 bases each). Germline V CDR1 and CDR2: WNHNN, SYGVQD (reference sequence). CDR3 length: 14 amino acids. Trimming cost V 3 bases and J 6 bases, with 15 bases left between them. In nucleotides, the CDR3 is TGCGCCAGCAGTGATGAGGCAGGGAGAAGCGAGCAGTACTTC. Its protein product is CASSDEAGRSEQYF.